This T cell receptor (beta chain) was captured by sequencing in a study of T-cell reconstitution after alpha-beta-depleted transplantation in children. Using unique molecular identifiers, the investigators prepared the TCRbeta library. A single record per CDR3 protein comes from TCRdb applying MiXCR to the PCR reads. The sample consists of about 200,000 distinct CDR3 sequences, roughly 7.1% of them appearing once. The length of the CDR3 is 14 residues. Per the germline V gene, CDR1 is WNHNN and CDR2 is SYGVQD (reference sequence). V lost 6 bases and J lost 2, with 14 bases in between. This clonotype was counted many times.

The chain joins TRBV10-1 to TRBJ2-7; D might be TRBD2 (6 bases). The receptor was derived from a boy aged 2 to 10 with acute lymphoblastic leukemia, due to receive a stem cell transplant. The sequencing here drew on PBMCs, taken before TCRalphabeta/CD19-depleted stem cell transplant. In DNA, the CDR3 is TGCGCCAGCAGCGCCGGGACTGCTACCTACGAGCAGTACTTC. Its translation is CASSAGTATYEQYF.